These 24 T cell receptor beta chains originate from one sample sequenced in a study of blood T cell repertoires in COVID-19. Only in-frame clones appear in the TCRdb table, and some are missing; sequencing was by immunoSEQ multiplex PCR. The repertoire has under 250,000 clones, 65% to 85% of them found once; the top ten carry 2.5% to 3.5%. Sequencing used peripheral blood. All receptors derive from a man in his forties or fifties with active or convalescent COVID-19.

CDR3 coding DNA: TGTGCCAGCTCACCACTTCTACCGGGACAGGGAGATTCACCCCTCCACTTT. Protein product: CASSPLLPGQGDSPLHF. The chain uses TRBV18 and TRBJ1-6; 9 bases line up with TRBD1. V lost 1 base and J lost 8; bases outside the gene matches: 9. The germline V gene encodes CDR1 KGHSH and CDR2 LQKENI. The CDR3 contains 17 residues.

The rearrangement joins TRBV9 to TRBJ2-5, with 7 bases fitting TRBD2. V dropped 1 base and J dropped 4; count of bases not matched to a gene: 4. The CDR3 is made up of 14 amino acids. In germline, CDR1 is SGDLS, CDR2 YYNGEE. The CDR3 DNA is TGTGCCAGCAGCGTAAGCGGGAATGCAGAGACCCAGTACTTC. Translated, it gives CASSVSGNAETQYF.

The chain carries TRBV19 and TRBJ2-1, with 7 bases matching TRBD2. CDR1 is LNHDA and CDR2 is SQIVND in the germline V gene (reference sequence). This CDR3 has 15 residues. V trimming: 7 bases; J trimming: 0 bases; junction bases outside the gene matches: 6. CDR3 loop: CASTRDYSSYNEQFF. The CDR3 DNA reads TGTGCCAGTACCCGGGACTACAGCTCCTACAATGAGCAGTTCTTC.

This clone turned up a few times. This sequence joins TRBV25-1 and TRBJ1-4, with TRBD1 as a possible D gene (5 bases). The CDR3 extends over 15 amino acids. Trimming removed 2 bases at V and 8 bases at J, with 15 bases between. The germline V gene has CDR1 MGHDK and CDR2 SYGVNS. The CDR3 here is CASSEGGRASEKLFF. The CDR3 DNA reads TGTGCCAGCAGTGAAGGTGGCAGGGCGAGCGAAAAACTGTTTTTT.

In its sample, this clone was seen once. The chain joins TRBV20-1 to TRBJ1-1; D gene uncertain. The CDR3 contains 11 residues. The V gene's germline CDR1 is DFQATT and CDR2 SNEGSKA (reference sequence). Trimming left V 3 bases short and J 7 bases short, with 9 bases between. The CDR3 loop reads CSASREGEAFF. CDR3 DNA: TGCAGTGCTAGCCGGGAGGGTGAAGCTTTCTTT.

The chain joins TRBV18 to TRBJ2-7; D is uncertain. Germline values: CDR1 KGHSH, CDR2 LQKENI. V lost 0 bases and J 0 bases, leaving 9 bases between the germline ends. The CDR3 contains 15 residues. CDR3 amino acids: CASSPPASRSYEQYF. The CDR3 DNA sequence: TGTGCCAGCTCACCACCGGCATCCCGCTCCTACGAGCAGTACTTC.

The chain couples TRBV7-6 to TRBJ2-1; no reliable D call. Germline V lookup: CDR1 SGHVS, CDR2 FNYEAQ. Deletions cut 1 base from V and 6 bases from J, with 10 bases between. This CDR3 has 14 amino acids. CDR3 sequence (DNA): TGTGCCAGCAGCTTAGAATTAAGCGTCAATGAGCAGTTCTTC. Residues: CASSLELSVNEQFF.

The chain carries TRBV10-3 and TRBJ2-3; 10 bases fit TRBD2. CDR3 size: 14 residues. Germline CDR1 reads ENHRY; CDR2 reads SYGVKD. V lost 3 bases and J lost 9; bases outside the gene matches: 6. CDR3 region: CAISDLAGARTQYF. The CDR3, as DNA: TGTGCCATCAGTGACCTAGCGGGAGCACGGACGCAGTATTTT.

This chain uses TRBV12-3 or TRBV12-4 with TRBJ1-2; no reliable D call. Trimming stripped 6 bases from V and 0 bases from J, with 8 bases between. CDR3 length: 13 residues. The CDR3 sequence: CASRRVANYGYTF. The DNA for the CDR3 is TGTGCCAGCAGGCGCGTAGCTAACTATGGCTACACCTTC.

The chain links TRBV12-3 or TRBV12-4 to TRBJ1-1; perhaps TRBD1 as D (6 bases). The CDR3 extends over 13 amino acids. The V gene lost 6 bases and the J gene lost 8 bases, with 16 bases spanning the gap. The CDR3 region is CASSPNRAGEAFF. CDR3 in DNA: TGTGCCAGCAGCCCTAACAGGGCAGGGGAAGCTTTCTTT.

The CDR3 DNA reads TGTGCCAGCAGCTTAGTTGGGGGGGGGAAACTGTTTTTT. It specifies CASSLVGGGKLFF. The chain uses TRBV11-2 and TRBJ1-4; D might be TRBD1 (5 bases). Trimming removed 1 base from V and 11 bases from J, with 11 bases in between. This CDR3 has 13 residues. Germline V gene lookup returns CDR1 SGHAT and CDR2 FQNNGV.

The chain employs TRBV10-2 and TRBJ2-5; the match to TRBD2 covers 7 bases. CDR1 WSHSY and CDR2 SAAADI come from the germline V gene. Losses at the gene ends were 6 bases for V and 10 bases for J; bases not matched to a gene: 8. The CDR3 covers 12 residues. The CDR3 DNA reads as TGCGCCAGCAGCCTGGGGGGGTATGACCAGTACTTC. Translating it yields CASSLGGYDQYF.

Here the CDR3 DNA reads TGCGCCAGCATTAGGACAGGGGTTATCACAGATACGCAGTATTTT. Residues: CASIRTGVITDTQYF. The chain links TRBV5-1 to TRBJ2-3; the match to TRBD1 covers 9 bases. The V segment lost 6 bases and the J segment 2 bases; nucleotides outside the gene matches: 7. From germline, CDR1 is SGHRS and CDR2 YFSETQ. This CDR3 has 15 amino acids. The complete variable domain, with remaining parts taken from reference TRBV5-1 and TRBJ2-3, reads KAGVTQTPRYLIKTRGQQVTLSCSPISGHRSVSWYQQTPGQGLQFLFEYFSETQRNKGNFPGRFSGRQFSNSRSEMNVSTLELGDSALYLCASIRTGVITDTQYFGPGTRLTVL.

The chain combines TRBV27 with TRBJ2-7; a weak D match, TRBD1 (5 bases). Germline values: CDR1 MNHEY, CDR2 SMNVEV (reference sequence). The CDR3 is 14 residues long. Trimming took off 3 bases at V and 3 bases at J, with 12 bases between the two ends. The CDR3 DNA reads TGTGCCAGCAGTTTCGGCAGGGCCCGCTACGAGCAGTACTTC. This encodes CASSFGRARYEQYF.

In nucleotides, the CDR3 is TGTGCCAGCAGCTTGGAACCCGCTAGCGGCAGAGAGCAGTACTTC. Protein product: CASSLEPASGREQYF. The chain links TRBV5-4 to TRBJ2-7, with 7 positions matching TRBD2. CDR3 length: 15 amino acids. Germline-derived CDR1 and CDR2 are SGHNT and YYREEE (reference sequence). Trimming cost V 0 bases and J 7 bases; bases outside gene matches: 10. The entire variable domain, with the rest obtained from reference TRBV5-4 and TRBJ2-7, is as follows: ETGVTQSPTHLIKTRGQQVTLRCSSQSGHNTVSWYQQALGQGPQFIFQYYREEENGRGNFPPRFSGLQFPNYSSELNVNALELDDSALYLCASSLEPASGREQYFGPGTRLTVT.

J is TRBJ1-4 and V is TRBV6-1; a possible D gene is TRBD1 (6 bases). The CDR3 has 17 residues. The V end was cut by 2 bases, the J end by 1 base, with 14 bases between. Germline CDR1 is MNHNS and CDR2 is SASEGT. The CDR3 region is CASSESQGLGTNEKLFF. CDR3 nucleotide sequence: TGTGCCAGCAGTGAATCACAGGGTTTGGGAACTAATGAAAAACTGTTTTTT.

The chain carries TRBV7-9 and TRBJ1-1; 8 bases agree with TRBD1. With V trimmed by 5 bases and J by 10 bases, 12 bases remained unmatched. Germline CDR1 and CDR2: SEHNR and FQNEAQ (reference sequence). CDR3 length: 14 residues. This chain's CDR3 is CASSQSHRGGRAFF. The CDR3 bases are TGTGCCAGCAGCCAGAGTCACAGGGGGGGTCGAGCTTTCTTT.

The V call is TRBV5-6, the J call TRBJ2-7, with 7 bases fitting TRBD1. CDR1 is SGHDT, CDR2 YYEEEE, per germline. V trimming: 4 bases; J trimming: 4 bases; junction bases outside the gene matches: 5. The CDR3 is 13 residues long. This chain's CDR3 is CASSRDSQYEQYF. In DNA form, the CDR3 reads TGTGCCAGCAGCCGGGACAGTCAGTACGAGCAGTACTTC.

V usage is TRBV28 and J usage is TRBJ1-2; TRBD1 matches 8 bases. Per germline, CDR1 MDHEN and CDR2 SYDVKM. The ends lost 5 bases at V and 2 bases at J; junction bases unmatched: 4. CDR3 length: 14 amino acids. CDR3 sequence reads: CASSTGTGNYGYTF. CDR3 nucleotides: TGTGCCAGCAGTACTGGGACAGGCAACTATGGCTACACCTTC.

The V and J genes are TRBV5-5 and TRBJ2-1; 7 bases line up with TRBD2. The CDR3 covers 16 residues. CDR1 and CDR2 from the germline V gene are SGHKS and YYEKEE (reference sequence). Losses at the gene ends were 0 bases for V and 0 bases for J; bases not matched to a gene: 3. The DNA for the CDR3 is TGTGCCAGCAGCTTGGGACTAGCTAGCTCCTACAATGAGCAGTTCTTC. Protein: CASSLGLASSYNEQFF.

DNA for the CDR3: TGTGCCAGCAGCTTGAAACCAGGGAACACCGGGGAGCTGTTTTTT. It yields the protein CASSLKPGNTGELFF. This chain joins TRBV5-6 and TRBJ2-2; D remains ambiguous. V was shortened by 1 base and J by 1 base, with 8 bases between the two germline ends. This CDR3 contains 15 residues. Germline V gene sequence: CDR1 SGHDT, CDR2 YYEEEE.

V and J are TRBV5-6 and TRBJ2-3, with a possible D match to TRBD1 (6 bases). CDR3 length: 14 amino acids. The ends were cut back, 2 bases at V and 6 bases at J, with 13 bases in the middle. Germline CDR1 is SGHDT and CDR2 is YYEEEE. The CDR3 is CASSLPLGADTQYF. The CDR3 nucleotides read TGTGCCAGCAGCTTACCCTTGGGGGCCGATACGCAGTATTTT.

A single count supports this clone. The chain combines TRBV4-1 with TRBJ1-5; the D gene is possibly TRBD1 (6 bases). This CDR3 contains 19 residues. Germline V gene lookup returns CDR1 MGHRA and CDR2 YSYEKL. Trimming pared 0 bases from V and 0 bases from J, leaving 18 bases between. CDR3 sequence: CASSQDFSRGTDSNQPQHF. CDR3 DNA sequence: TGCGCCAGCAGCCAAGATTTCAGCAGGGGCACAGATAGCAATCAGCCCCAGCATTTT.

The chain links TRBV5-1 to TRBJ2-1; D possibly corresponds to TRBD1 (5 bases). The CDR3 sequence is 15 residues long. Germline V gene lookup returns CDR1 SGHRS and CDR2 YFSETQ. Trimming pared 1 base from V and 2 bases from J, leaving 10 bases between. The CDR3: CASSLYPGTYNEQFF. The CDR3 nucleotides read TGCGCCAGCAGCTTGTACCCAGGGACCTACAATGAGCAGTTCTTC.